This TCR beta chain was found in a study of blood T cell repertoires in COVID-19. Study summary: There were acute and convalescent COVID-19 samples, and they came from the United States, Italy and Spain. Sources were T cells, B-cell-depleted T cells, or PBMCs; the material itself was cDNA or gDNA.

V gave up 3 bases and J gave up 5 bases; unmatched junction bases: 9. The CDR3 extends over 15 amino acids. Germline V gives CDR1 MGHRA, CDR2 YSYEKL. Study processing details: The assay estimated nucleated cells by amplifying reference gene primers. The repertoire was sequenced with immunoSEQ multiplex PCR; TCRdb's copy has only in-frame clones and lacks some. V and J calls and clone size are as listed in that table; D and trimming were resolved from the DNA. The sample gives 150,000 or so clones, roughly four fifths of which show up once; about 29% is in the top ten. The chain carries TRBV4-1 and TRBJ1-2; 7 bases match TRBD1. This receptor was identified in a woman in her fifties or sixties with acute or convalescent COVID-19. The sample consisted of peripheral blood. Here the CDR3 DNA reads TGCGCCAGCAGCCATCCCGAAGGGGGCGCGTATGGCTACACCTTC. Its protein is CASSHPEGGAYGYTF.